The 2 T cell receptor beta chains given below trace back to one sample, sequenced in a study of cytomegalovirus exposure and HLA in healthy donors. PCR was performed using 60 Vbeta and 13 Jbeta primers. TCRdb's table, derived via immunoSEQ multiplex PCR, lists solely in-frame clones and lacks some. The repertoire holds 150,000 to 200,000 clones, with approximately 70% as singletons. Sequencing input: PBMCs. The receptor set was obtained from a middle-aged man in good health and CMV-seropositive.

A single count supports this clone. This sequence joins TRBV5-1 and TRBJ2-3; no definite D call. CDR3 length equals 16 residues. Trimming took 0 bases from V and 1 from J, leaving 12 bases between them. The germline V gene encodes CDR1 SGHRS and CDR2 YFSETQ. The CDR3 here is CASSLASQVGTDTQYF. Written as DNA, the CDR3 is TGCGCCAGCAGCTTGGCCTCACAAGTTGGCACAGATACGCAGTATTTT.

The V and J genes are TRBV27 and TRBJ1-1; 11 positions match TRBD1. With 4 bases clipped from V and 5 bases from J, the junction kept 3 bases outside the gene matches. CDR1 is MNHEY, CDR2 SMNVEV, per germline (reference sequence). The CDR3 is made up of 14 amino acids. Here the CDR3 reads CASSSGTGGTEAFF. CDR3 nucleotide sequence: TGTGCCAGCAGTTCGGGGACAGGGGGAACTGAAGCTTTCTTT.